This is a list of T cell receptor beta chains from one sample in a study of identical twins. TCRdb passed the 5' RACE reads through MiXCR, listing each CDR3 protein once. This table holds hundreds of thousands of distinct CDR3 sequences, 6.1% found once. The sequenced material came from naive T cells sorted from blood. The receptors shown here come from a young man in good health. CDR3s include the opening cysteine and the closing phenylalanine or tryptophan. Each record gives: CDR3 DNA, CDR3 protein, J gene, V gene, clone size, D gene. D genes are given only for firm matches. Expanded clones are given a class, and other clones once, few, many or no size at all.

TGTGCCAGCAGTTTAGGTTCCGAGACCCAGTACTTC	CASSLGSETQYF	TRBJ2-5	TRBV27	many	.
TGCAGCGGAGACAGGGGGCCCCCAGATACGCAGTATTTT	CSGDRGPPDTQYF	TRBJ2-3	TRBV29-1	few	TRBD1
TGTGCCAGCAAGTTAGGGGCAGGATCATACAATGAGCAGTTCTTC	CASKLGAGSYNEQFF	TRBJ2-1	TRBV7-9	.	.
TGTGCCAGCAGCCAAGAGGGACTAGCGGGATTTCTAAACGAGCAGTACTTC	CASSQEGLAGFLNEQYF	TRBJ2-7	TRBV3-1	many	TRBD2
TGCGCCAGCAGCTTACAGGGGTCCAATGAAAAACTGTTTTTT	CASSLQGSNEKLFF	TRBJ1-4	TRBV5-1	.	TRBD1
TGCGCCAGCAGCCAACCACCACCGCGGCGTCGGTCGGACAAAAACATTCAGTACTTC	CASSQPPPRRRSDKNIQYF	TRBJ2-4	TRBV4-1	.	.
TGTGCCAGCAGCCTGGCAGGACTCTACGAGCAGTACTTC	CASSLAGLYEQYF	TRBJ2-7	TRBV14	many	.
TGTGCCATCAGCGGACTGATGAACACTGAAGCTTTCTTT	CAISGLMNTEAFF	TRBJ1-1	TRBV10-3	many	.
TGTGCCAGCAGCCCAGGACGGGGGCGTAACACCGGGGAGCTGTTTTTT	CASSPGRGRNTGELFF	TRBJ2-2	TRBV3-1	.	.
TGTGCCACCGGACAGGGCACAGATACGCAGTATTTT	CATGQGTDTQYF	TRBJ2-3	TRBV15	many	TRBD1
TGTGCCAGCAGTAGGACAGGGGGTGAAAAACTGTTTTTT	CASSRTGGEKLFF	TRBJ1-4	TRBV6-1	many	TRBD1
TGTGCCAGCAGGGAGACAGGGGCTAGCAATCAGCCCCAGCATTTT	CASRETGASNQPQHF	TRBJ1-5	TRBV6-1	few	TRBD1
TGTGCCAGCAGCTTGGAGGTTCTCAGGCGAAACTATGGCTACACCTTC	CASSLEVLRRNYGYTF	TRBJ1-2	TRBV5-5	.	.
TGTGCCAGCAGCTCTCCCTCGGGACTAGCGGTCTACGAGCAGTACTTC	CASSSPSGLAVYEQYF	TRBJ2-7	TRBV3-1	many	TRBD2
TGTGCCATCAGCCTTCTTGAGGGTGGCTACACCTTC	CAISLLEGGYTF	TRBJ1-2	TRBV10-3	many	.
TGTGCCTGCACCGGGACTACCCTTCTCCGCACAGATACGCAGTATTTT	CACTGTTLLRTDTQYF	TRBJ2-3	TRBV7-9	many	TRBD2
TGTGCCAGCAGCTCATCAGGGATGGTCTCCTCACCCCTCCACTTT	CASSSSGMVSSPLHF	TRBJ1-6	TRBV28	many	.
TGTGCCAGCAGCCCTGACAGGGCAGGGGACTATGGCTACACCTTC	CASSPDRAGDYGYTF	TRBJ1-2	TRBV6-1	few	TRBD1
TGCGCCAGCAGCGAAGGCGTCCCGGGACAGGGAAGAGCTTTCTTT	CASSEGVPGQGRAFF	TRBJ1-1	TRBV5-1	many	TRBD1
TGTGCCAGCAGCTTAACCTCCACCTTCGGGAATGAGCAGTTCTTC	CASSLTSTFGNEQFF	TRBJ2-1	TRBV7-9	many	.
TGTGCCAGCAAGTCGGAGGGCATAGCCGGGGAGCTGTTTTTT	CASKSEGIAGELFF	TRBJ2-2	TRBV2	.	.
TGCAGTGCTAGAGATGGGACTAGCGGGAAATTGAGCTCCTACAATGAGCAGTTCTTC	CSARDGTSGKLSSYNEQFF	TRBJ2-1	TRBV20-1	many	TRBD2
TGTGCCAGCAGTGAAGAGACAGGGGGGAACACTGAAGCTTTCTTT	CASSEETGGNTEAFF	TRBJ1-1	TRBV2	few	TRBD1
TGTGCCAGCAGTTCCAGGGGTCGGGGAAACATTCAGTACTTC	CASSSRGRGNIQYF	TRBJ2-4	TRBV27	few	.
TGTGCCAGCAGTGAAAGACTAGCGGGAAATGAGCAGTTCTTC	CASSERLAGNEQFF	TRBJ2-1	TRBV2	few	TRBD2
TGTGCCAGCAGCCGGAAGACAGGGGGCGGGGAGACCCAGTACTTC	CASSRKTGGGETQYF	TRBJ2-5	TRBV3-1	.	TRBD1
TGCAGTGCTTATGCCCCGGGGCTAGCGGGAGTTAGGGAGACCCAGTACTTC	CSAYAPGLAGVRETQYF	TRBJ2-5	TRBV20-1	many	TRBD2
TGTGCCAGCAGTTCCGGGGACTGGGGTAGCTCAGATACGCAGTATTTT	CASSSGDWGSSDTQYF	TRBJ2-3	TRBV27	many	.
TGTGCCAGCAGCCAACACAGGACAGCTGAAAAACTGTTTTTT	CASSQHRTAEKLFF	TRBJ1-4	TRBV3-1	.	.
TGTGCCAGCAGTTTATTAAAGAATCGGGGGGCCTACGAGCAGTACTTC	CASSLLKNRGAYEQYF	TRBJ2-7	TRBV28	.	TRBD2
TGTGCCATCATGAGACAGACTTACACCGGGGAGCTGTTTTTT	CAIMRQTYTGELFF	TRBJ2-2	TRBV10-3	many	.
TGTGCCAGCAGAGACCCGGGACAGGGGTTTGAAAATACGCAGTATTTT	CASRDPGQGFENTQYF	TRBJ2-3	TRBV27	.	TRBD1
TGTGCCAGCAGCTTCCCGGACGGTATAACTAATGAAAAACTGTTTTTT	CASSFPDGITNEKLFF	TRBJ1-4	TRBV7-8	few	.
TGCGCCAGCAGCTTTGGGGGTGCGGTCCAAGAGACCCAGTACTTC	CASSFGGAVQETQYF	TRBJ2-5	TRBV5-1	.	.
TGTGCCACCAGCAGGTGGGGCGGGGAGCTGTTTTTT	CATSRWGGELFF	TRBJ2-2	TRBV15	few	.
TGCGCCAGCAGCAAGACAGCTAGCACAGATACGCAGTATTTT	CASSKTASTDTQYF	TRBJ2-3	TRBV10-2	few	.
TGTGCCAGCAGCGCCGGGGGACTAGCGGGAGGGCCTGATCAGGATACGCGGTATTTT	CASSAGGLAGGPDQDTRYF	TRBJ2-3	TRBV9	.	TRBD2
TGTGCCAGCAGCAGGGACGGAGGCTCCTACAATGAGCAGTTCTTC	CASSRDGGSYNEQFF	TRBJ2-1	TRBV7-8	many	.
TGCACCACACCGGGAGATGAAGACCCCCTTGAGCAGTACTTC	CTTPGDEDPLEQYF	TRBJ2-7	TRBV20-1	many	.
TGCAGTGCTACCCTAGTGAGGTACAATGAGCAGTTCTTC	CSATLVRYNEQFF	TRBJ2-1	TRBV20-1	.	.
TGTGCCATCAGTGAGTCGGAGCCGCAGCCCCAGCATTTT	CAISESEPQPQHF	TRBJ1-5	TRBV10-3	.	.
TGCGCCAGCAGCTTGGCCTCGCAGGGATACACTGAAGCTTTCTTT	CASSLASQGYTEAFF	TRBJ1-1	TRBV5-1	many	.
TGTGCCAGCAGTTCAGGGAGGGTGGGATACACCGGGGAGCTGTTTTTT	CASSSGRVGYTGELFF	TRBJ2-2	TRBV6-5	few	TRBD2
TGTGCCAGCAGCTCTACCCAAGGGGGCTTCTCCTACAATGAGCAGTTCTTC	CASSSTQGGFSYNEQFF	TRBJ2-1	TRBV7-9	.	TRBD1
TGCGCCAGCAGCTTGGTAGCGGATACGAACACCGGGGAGCTGTTTTTT	CASSLVADTNTGELFF	TRBJ2-2	TRBV5-1	few	.
TGTGCCAGCACCACGGACAGCCTTCTCAATGAGCAGTTCTTC	CASTTDSLLNEQFF	TRBJ2-1	TRBV2	many	.
TGTGCCTCACGACAACAGGGGGCGTACACCGGGGAGCTGTTTTTT	CASRQQGAYTGELFF	TRBJ2-2	TRBV19	few	TRBD1
TGTGCCAGCAGTTCGATGACTGGGGGAACCTCGTACTTC	CASSSMTGGTSYF	TRBJ2-5	TRBV27	.	.
TGCAGTGCTAGAGGCAGCTCTGGAAACACCATATATTTT	CSARGSSGNTIYF	TRBJ1-3	TRBV20-1	many	.